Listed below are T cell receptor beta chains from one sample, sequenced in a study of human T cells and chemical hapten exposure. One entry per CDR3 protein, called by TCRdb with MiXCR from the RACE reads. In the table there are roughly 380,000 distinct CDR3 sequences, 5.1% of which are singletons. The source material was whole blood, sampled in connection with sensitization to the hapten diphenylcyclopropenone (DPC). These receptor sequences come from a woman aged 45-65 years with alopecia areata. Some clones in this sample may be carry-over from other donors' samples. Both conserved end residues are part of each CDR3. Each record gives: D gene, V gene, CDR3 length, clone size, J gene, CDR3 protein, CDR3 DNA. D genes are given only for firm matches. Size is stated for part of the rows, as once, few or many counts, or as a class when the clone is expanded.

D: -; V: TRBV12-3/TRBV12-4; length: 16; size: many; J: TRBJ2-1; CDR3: CASSLSGSPAWNEQFF; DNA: TGTGCCAGCAGTCTCTCCGGGAGCCCGGCGTGGAATGAGCAGTTCTTC
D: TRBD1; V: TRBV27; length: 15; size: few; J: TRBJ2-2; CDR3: CASSLDRGAAGELFF; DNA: TGTGCCAGCAGTTTGGACAGGGGGGCGGCCGGGGAGCTGTTTTTT
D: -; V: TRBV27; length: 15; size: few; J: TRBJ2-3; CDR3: CAAGRAAGSTDTQYF; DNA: TGTGCCGCAGGCCGGGCGGCGGGGAGCACAGATACGCAGTATTTT
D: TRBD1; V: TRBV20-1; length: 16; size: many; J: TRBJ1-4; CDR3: CSATTTFRDRDEKLFF; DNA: TGCAGTGCCACAACCACCTTCCGGGACAGGGATGAAAAACTGTTTTTT
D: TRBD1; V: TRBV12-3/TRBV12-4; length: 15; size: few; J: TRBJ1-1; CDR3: CASSSQGAGGTEAFF; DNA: TGTGCCAGCAGTTCACAGGGGGCGGGGGGCACTGAAGCTTTCTTT
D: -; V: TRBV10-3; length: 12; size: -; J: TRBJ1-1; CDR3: CAISPDYTEAFF; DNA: TGTGCCATCTCCCCGGACTACACTGAAGCTTTCTTT
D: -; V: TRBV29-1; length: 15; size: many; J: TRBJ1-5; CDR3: CSVVLQGSTDQPQHF; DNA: TGCAGCGTTGTACTACAGGGATCCACCGATCAGCCCCAGCATTTT
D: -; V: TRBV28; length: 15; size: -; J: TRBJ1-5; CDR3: CASSSLGRGVQPQHF; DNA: TGTGCCAGCAGTTCCCTGGGTAGGGGCGTTCAGCCCCAGCATTTT
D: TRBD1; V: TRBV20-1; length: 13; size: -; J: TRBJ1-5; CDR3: CSASQGANQPQHF; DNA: TGCAGTGCTTCACAGGGGGCCAATCAGCCCCAGCATTTT
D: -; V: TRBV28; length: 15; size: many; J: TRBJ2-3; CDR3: CASSPRAGLTDTQYF; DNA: TGTGCCAGCAGTCCCCGAGCGGGTCTCACAGATACGCAGTATTTT
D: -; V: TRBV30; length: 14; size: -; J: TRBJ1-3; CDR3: CACPGSRSGNTIYF; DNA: TGTGCCTGCCCAGGTTCCCGCTCTGGAAACACCATATATTTT
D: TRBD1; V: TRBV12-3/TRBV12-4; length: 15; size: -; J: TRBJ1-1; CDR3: CASSYRGTMNTEAFF; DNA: TGTGCCAGCAGCTACAGGGGAACGATGAACACTGAAGCTTTCTTT
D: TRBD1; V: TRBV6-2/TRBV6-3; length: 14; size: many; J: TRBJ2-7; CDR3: CASSPSGRGREQYF; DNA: TGTGCCAGCAGTCCCTCTGGCAGGGGGCGGGAGCAGTACTTC
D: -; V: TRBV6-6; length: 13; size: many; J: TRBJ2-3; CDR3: CASSYSPTDTQYF; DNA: TGTGCCAGCAGTTACTCGCCTACAGATACGCAGTATTTT
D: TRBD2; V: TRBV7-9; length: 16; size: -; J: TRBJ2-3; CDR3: CASSLAASGPSDTQYF; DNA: TGTGCCAGCAGCTTAGCTGCTAGCGGGCCCTCAGATACGCAGTATTTT
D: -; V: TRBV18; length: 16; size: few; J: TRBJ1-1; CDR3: CASSPPGRILNTEAFF; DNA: TGTGCCAGCTCACCCCCGGGACGGATTTTGAACACTGAAGCTTTCTTT
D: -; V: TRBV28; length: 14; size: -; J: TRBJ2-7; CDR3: CASSFRGDRYEQYF; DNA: TGTGCCAGCAGTTTTCGGGGAGATCGGTACGAGCAGTACTTC
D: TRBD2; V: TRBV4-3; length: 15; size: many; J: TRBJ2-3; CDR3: CASSQGGLAADTQYF; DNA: TGCGCCAGCAGCCAAGGGGGACTAGCAGCAGATACGCAGTATTTT
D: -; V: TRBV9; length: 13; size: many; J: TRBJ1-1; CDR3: CASSEDKNTEAFF; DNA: TGTGCCAGCAGTGAGGACAAGAACACTGAAGCTTTCTTT
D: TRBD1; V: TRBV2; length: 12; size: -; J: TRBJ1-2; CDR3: CASRFTGEGYTF; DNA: TGTGCCAGCAGATTCACAGGGGAGGGCTACACCTTC